A single sample is the source of the 5 T cell receptor beta chains below, sequenced in a study of blood T cell repertoires in COVID-19. Profiled with immunoSEQ multiplex PCR; TCRdb holds only in-frame clones, not every one. The data contain roughly 130,000 clones, about 76% of them singletons. What was sequenced was peripheral blood. These receptors were collected from a woman in her 70s with COVID-19, enrolled during active disease.

This sequence joins TRBV27 and TRBJ1-2; D is perhaps TRBD1 (6 bases). V was clipped by 5 bases and J by 4 bases, with 14 bases between them. The CDR3 contains 14 residues. Germline CDR1 MNHEY, CDR2 SMNVEV (reference sequence). The CDR3 here is CASSPQGTIYGYTF. The CDR3 nucleotides are TGTGCCAGCAGTCCCCAGGGGACGATCTATGGCTACACCTTC.

The sample holds one count of this clone. This chain joins TRBV5-4 and TRBJ2-6, with TRBD2 as a possible D gene (6 bases). The CDR3 loop spans 15 amino acids. Trimming pared 5 bases from V and 2 bases from J, leaving 11 bases between. The V gene's germline CDR1 is SGHNT and CDR2 YYREEE (reference sequence). The CDR3 nucleotides read TGTGCCAGCAGACCGGAGGGTACTGGGGCCAACGTCCTGACTTTC. This translates into CASRPEGTGANVLTF.

The rearrangement links TRBV19 to TRBJ1-1; D remains unclear. CDR3 length equals 15 residues. Germline V gene data show CDR1 as LNHDA and CDR2 as SQIVND (reference sequence). V lost 4 bases, J lost 6 bases, and 18 bases lay in between. The CDR3 DNA sequence: TGTGCCAGTAGTACGAAGAGAGGGTCTGGGGCTGAAGCTTTCTTT. Translated, it gives CASSTKRGSGAEAFF.

V usage is TRBV7-2 and J usage is TRBJ1-1; 10 positions match TRBD1. The CDR3 runs to 15 residues. Germline V gives CDR1 SGHTA, CDR2 FQGNSA. V lost 6 bases and J lost 10; bases outside the gene matches: 14. CDR3 sequence: CASSPGPRGQGSAFF. The CDR3 bases are TGTGCCAGCAGTCCAGGGCCCCGGGGACAGGGGTCAGCTTTCTTT.

With respect to this clone: Within the sample, other DNA sequences also encode this same CDR3. The gene calls are TRBV27 and TRBJ1-2, with D maybe TRBD1 (5 bases). In germline, CDR1 is MNHEY, CDR2 SMNVEV (reference sequence). This CDR3 has 12 amino acids. V lost 5 bases and J 4 bases, leaving 8 bases between the germline ends. CDR3 bases: TGTGCCAGCAGTCCAAGGGGCTATGGCTACACCTTC. This translates into CASSPRGYGYTF.